Below, 22 T cell receptor beta chains from the same sample are listed, as sequenced in a study of regulatory T cells in long-lasting Graves disease (dated by TCRdb to about 2021). What the time point label conveys for this sample: persistent/refractory GD, antithyroid drugs over 5 years with positive TRAb. RNA was extracted from PBMCs in TRIzol for both TCR sequencing and RNA sequencing. Library preparation was by multiplex PCR. Sequencing relied on an Illumina HiSeq 4000. iRepertoire HTBI primers and Arm-PCR amplification of CDR3 regions were used to construct TCR beta libraries. Using fastp at Q25 and MiXCR, TCRdb reprocessed the public reads and kept productive beta chains. All rows with the same CDR3 protein become a single entry with the most common DNA and genes. The sample records about 310,000 distinct CDR3 sequences, 20% to 25% of which are singletons. The top ten constitute 56% of the sample.

The sequences come from peripheral blood mononuclear cells (PBMCs), collected when the disease was refractory, from a patient treated with antithyroid drugs. These receptor sequences come from a female donor with Graves disease.

This clonotype has ten or more counts. The chain carries TRBV2 and TRBJ2-7; D call uncertain. This CDR3 region has 13 residues. In germline, CDR1 is SNHLY, CDR2 FYNNEI. V was trimmed by 6 bases and J by 6 bases, leaving 15 bases between them. CDR3 sequence: CASRRSELREQYF. CDR3 sequence (DNA): TGTGCCAGCAGGCGTTCCGAGTTACGCGAGCAGTACTTC.

V is TRBV7-2 and J is TRBJ2-1; TRBD2 matches at 8 bases. The V gene end was trimmed by 0 bases and the J gene end by 3 bases; junction bases not matched to a gene: 4. The CDR3 is 16 residues long. The germline V gene has CDR1 SGHTA and CDR2 FQGNSA. The CDR3 protein is CASSLAAGVFYNEQFF. CDR3 sequence (DNA): TGTGCCAGCAGCTTAGCAGCGGGAGTTTTCTACAATGAGCAGTTCTTC. Full variable domain (remainder filled in from reference TRBV7-2 and TRBJ2-1): GAGVSQSPSNKVTEKGKDVELRCDPISGHTALYWYRQSLGQGLEFLIYFQGNSAPDKSGLPSDRFSAERTGGSVSTLTIQRTQQEDSAVYLCASSLAAGVFYNEQFFGPGTRLTVL.

This clonotype was observed a few times. The chain links TRBV6-1 to TRBJ2-5; D is uncertain. Germline V gene lookup returns CDR1 MNHNS and CDR2 SASEGT. The CDR3 extends over 15 amino acids. The V and J ends lost 7 bases and 3 bases respectively, with 18 bases between them. For the CDR3, the DNA is TGTGCCAGCACCCTGGGTAAACCGGAAAAAGAGACCCAGTACTTC. Its translation: CASTLGKPEKETQYF.

This clonotype has a count of ten or more. This chain joins TRBV29-1 and TRBJ1-1; 7 bases agree with TRBD1. Looked up from germline, CDR1 is SQVTM and CDR2 is ANQGSEA. V was clipped by 5 bases and J by 6 bases; unmatched bases: 0. This CDR3 is built from 10 residues. CDR3 DNA sequence: TGCAGCGTTACAGGGGCTGAAGCTTTCTTT. Translating it yields CSVTGAEAFF.

This clonotype was picked up a small number of times. V and J are TRBV28 and TRBJ1-6; the match to TRBD1 covers 8 bases. The CDR3 extends over 15 amino acids. The V gene's germline CDR1 is MDHEN and CDR2 SYDVKM. V trimming: 6 bases; J trimming: 6 bases; junction bases outside the gene matches: 7. CDR3 sequence reads: CASSSQDRVNSPLHF. The CDR3 DNA is TGTGCCAGCAGCTCCCAGGACAGGGTTAATTCACCCCTCCACTTT.

The chain couples TRBV20-1 to TRBJ2-4; unclear D gene. V lost 1 base and J lost 0, with 7 bases in between. Germline lookup yields CDR1 DFQATT and CDR2 SNEGSKA (reference sequence). The CDR3 spans 14 residues. As DNA, the CDR3 is TGCAGTGCTAGAGGCCTGGTAGCCAAAAACATTCAGTACTTC. This gives the protein CSARGLVAKNIQYF.

This clonotype was picked up a small number of times. The CDR3 nucleotides are TGTGCCAGCAGCTCCCCCGGGACAGGGATATACGAGCAGTACTTC. Translated, it gives CASSSPGTGIYEQYF. The J gene is TRBJ2-7, the V gene TRBV7-2, with 9 bases aligning to TRBD1. V was clipped by 4 bases and J by 4 bases; unmatched bases: 8. The germline V gene encodes CDR1 SGHTA and CDR2 FQGNSA. The CDR3 runs 15 residues.

This clonotype was seen only once. At one end, the junction sequence differs from germline, possibly due to a read error. The genes are TRBV7-3 and TRBJ2-5, with a possible D match to TRBD2 (6 bases). The CDR3 is made up of 18 amino acids. Looked up from germline, CDR1 is SGHTA and CDR2 is FQGTGA. For the CDR3, the DNA is TGTGCCAGCAGCCGAGGACGGGAGAACGACTGGTACCAAGAGACCCGGTACTTC. It specifies CASSRGRENDWYQETRYF.

This clonotype was seen a few times. CDR3 nucleotides: TGTGCCAGCAGTTCCCTGCCGGGCTTACAGCGGGAGTTTTACGAGCAGTACTTC. Protein sequence: CASSSLPGLQREFYEQYF. The chain links TRBV27 to TRBJ2-7, with 8 bases identical to TRBD2. Germline V gene lookup returns CDR1 MNHEY and CDR2 SMNVEV (reference sequence). This CDR3 has 18 amino acids. V shed 4 bases and J 4 bases; nucleotides not matched to a gene: 18.

This clonotype has more than one count but fewer than ten. The DNA for the CDR3 is TGTGCCAGCAGCCCGACAGGGGGAGCTGGGGCCAACGTCCTGACTTTC. This encodes CASSPTGGAGANVLTF. The V gene is TRBV7-6, the J gene TRBJ2-6; TRBD1 agrees at 9 bases. V was pared by 5 bases and J by 2 bases, with 4 bases of the junction left unmatched. The CDR3 sequence is 16 residues long. From germline, CDR1 is SGHVS and CDR2 FNYEAQ.

The chain recombines TRBV27 with TRBJ2-3; tentatively, D is TRBD1 (6 bases). Germline V CDR1 and CDR2: MNHEY, SMNVEV (reference sequence). This CDR3 has 12 amino acids. Trimming shortened V by 6 bases and J by 7 bases, and 11 bases separated the two germline ends. The CDR3 spells CASRGAVHTQYF. For the CDR3, the DNA is TGTGCCAGCAGGGGGGCGGTACATACGCAGTATTTT.

This clonotype was counted a few times. CDR3 sequence: CASSPTGALQPQHF. CDR3 sequence (DNA): TGTGCCAGCTCACCGACAGGGGCCCTTCAGCCCCAGCATTTT. V usage is TRBV18 and J usage is TRBJ1-5; 8 bases fit TRBD1. Germline CDR1 KGHSH, CDR2 LQKENI. The CDR3 has 14 amino acids. V gave up 3 bases and J gave up 6 bases; unmatched junction bases: 4.

This clonotype turned up a few times. J is TRBJ1-1 and V is TRBV6-1; 8 bases match TRBD1. The V and J ends lost 6 bases and 1 base, in that order; junction bases with no gene match: 7. Germline V gives CDR1 MNHNS, CDR2 SASEGT. The CDR3 consists of 15 residues. CDR3 bases: TGTGCCAGCAGACCAACCAGGGGGCAGAACACTGAAGCTTTCTTT. Protein sequence: CASRPTRGQNTEAFF.

This clonotype was seen a few times. This chain joins TRBV7-3 and TRBJ2-5; D perhaps matches TRBD2 (6 bases). Germline CDR1 SGHTA, CDR2 FQGTGA. With 4 bases removed from V and 2 bases from J, the gap between germline ends came to 11 bases. The CDR3 runs to 14 residues. CDR3 DNA: TGTGCCAGCAGCTACGGCGGGGAGCAAGAGACCCAGTACTTC. Translating it yields CASSYGGEQETQYF.

The CDR3 DNA reads as TGTGCCAGCAGTACGGGGCCCGAGCAGTACTTC. It encodes CASSTGPEQYF. The gene calls are TRBV9 and TRBJ2-7; either TRBD1 or TRBD2 may supply D (5 bases each). The CDR3 consists of 11 residues. CDR1 SGDLS and CDR2 YYNGEE come from the germline V gene. The V end lost 5 bases, the J end lost 6 bases, and 9 bases lay between the germline ends.

This clonotype was found once. The chain couples TRBV7-3 to TRBJ1-1; D not certain. V lost 1 base and J lost 4, with 7 bases in between. Per the germline V gene, CDR1 is SGHTA and CDR2 is FQGTGA. There are 13 residues in the CDR3. The CDR3 sequence is CASSLMGITEAFF. The DNA for the CDR3 is TGTGCCAGCAGCTTAATGGGGATCACTGAAGCTTTCTTT.

Ten or more counts support this clonotype. V and J are TRBV15 and TRBJ1-5, with a weak D call TRBD1 (6 bases). V lost 8 bases, J lost 4 bases, and 18 bases lay in between. This CDR3 is built from 15 residues. The germline V gene encodes CDR1 LNHNV and CDR2 YYDKDF (reference sequence). For the CDR3, the DNA is TGTGCCACCCAAGAGGGGGATAGGCTTAATCAGCCCCAGCATTTT. Residues: CATQEGDRLNQPQHF.

This clonotype was counted at least ten times. This chain joins TRBV28 and TRBJ1-4; D is possibly TRBD1 (5 bases). The CDR3 consists of 13 residues. Trimming left V 6 bases short and J 8 bases short, with 13 bases between. Germline assignment: CDR1 MDHEN and CDR2 SYDVKM. This CDR3 reads CASSFAGLEKLFF. DNA of the CDR3: TGTGCCAGCAGCTTCGCAGGGTTGGAAAAACTGTTTTTT.

The rearrangement joins TRBV29-1 to TRBJ1-5; unclear D gene. Germline assignment: CDR1 SQVTM and CDR2 ANQGSEA. The CDR3 sequence is 13 residues long. Trimming stripped 4 bases from V and 6 bases from J, with 13 bases between. As DNA, the CDR3 is TGCAGCGTTGCAGACTCCCCGGGTCAGCCCCAGCATTTT. Encoded protein: CSVADSPGQPQHF.

This clonotype was counted a few times. The V gene is TRBV6-5, the J gene TRBJ2-7, with D unclear. The CDR3 is 15 amino acids. Deletions cut 3 bases from V and 2 bases from J, with 14 bases between. Germline values: CDR1 MNHEY, CDR2 SVGAGI. The chain's CDR3 is CASSYSRHRTYEQYF. CDR3 bases: TGTGCCAGCAGTTATAGTCGGCACCGTACCTACGAGCAGTACTTC.

This clonotype was seen a handful of times. V is TRBV13 and J is TRBJ2-7; 11 positions agree with TRBD1. The V and J ends lost 3 bases and 7 bases, in that order; junction bases with no gene match: 8. Germline CDR1 and CDR2: PRHDT and FYEKMQ (reference sequence). The CDR3 is made up of 15 amino acids. The CDR3 coding sequence is TGTGCCAGCAGCTTGGACAGGGGGCGCTTCGGGGAGCAGTACTTC. Its protein is CASSLDRGRFGEQYF.

This clonotype has at least ten counts. The chain couples TRBV7-2 to TRBJ1-2; D ambiguous. CDR1 and CDR2 (germline): SGHTA, FQGNSA. V was shortened by 0 bases and J by 5 bases, with 7 bases between the two germline ends. The CDR3 runs to 13 residues. In DNA, the CDR3 is TGTGCCAGCAGCTTAGCGCGAGATTATGGCTACACCTTC. It is translated as CASSLARDYGYTF. The complete variable domain, with remaining parts taken from reference TRBV7-2 and TRBJ1-2, reads GAGVSQSPSNKVTEKGKDVELRCDPISGHTALYWYRQSLGQGLEFLIYFQGNSAPDKSGLPSDRFSAERTGGSVSTLTIQRTQQEDSAVYLCASSLARDYGYTFGSGTRLTVV.